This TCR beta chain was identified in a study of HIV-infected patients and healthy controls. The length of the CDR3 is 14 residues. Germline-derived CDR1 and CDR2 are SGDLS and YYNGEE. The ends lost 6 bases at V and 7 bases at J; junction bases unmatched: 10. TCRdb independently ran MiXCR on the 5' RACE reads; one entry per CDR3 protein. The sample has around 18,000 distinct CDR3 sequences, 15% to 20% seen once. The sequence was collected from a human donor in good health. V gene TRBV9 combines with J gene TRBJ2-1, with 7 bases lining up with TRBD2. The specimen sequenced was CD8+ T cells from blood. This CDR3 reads CASTAGLADNEQFF. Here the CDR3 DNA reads TGTGCCAGCACTGCGGGGCTAGCGGATAATGAGCAGTTCTTC. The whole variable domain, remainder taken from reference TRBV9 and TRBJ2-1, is DSGVTQTPKHLITATGQRVTLRCSPRSGDLSVYWYQQSLDQGLQFLIQYYNGEERAKGNILERFSAQQFPDLHSELNLSSLELGDSALYFCASTAGLADNEQFFGPGTRLTVL.